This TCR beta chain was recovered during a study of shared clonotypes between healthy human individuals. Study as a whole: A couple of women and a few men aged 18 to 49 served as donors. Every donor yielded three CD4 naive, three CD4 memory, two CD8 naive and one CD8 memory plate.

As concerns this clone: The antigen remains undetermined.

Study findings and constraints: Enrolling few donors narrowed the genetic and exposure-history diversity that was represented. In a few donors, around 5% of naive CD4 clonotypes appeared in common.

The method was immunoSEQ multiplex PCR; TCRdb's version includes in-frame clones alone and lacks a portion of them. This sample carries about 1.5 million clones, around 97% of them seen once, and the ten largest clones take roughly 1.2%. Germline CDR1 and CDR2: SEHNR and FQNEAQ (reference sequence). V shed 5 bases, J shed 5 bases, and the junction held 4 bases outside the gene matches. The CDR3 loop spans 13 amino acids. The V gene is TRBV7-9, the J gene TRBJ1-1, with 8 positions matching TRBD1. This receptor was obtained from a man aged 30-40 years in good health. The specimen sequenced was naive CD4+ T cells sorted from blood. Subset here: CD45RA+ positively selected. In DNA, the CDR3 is TGTGCCAGCAGCCGTGGACAGGGTACTGAAGCTTTCTTT. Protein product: CASSRGQGTEAFF.